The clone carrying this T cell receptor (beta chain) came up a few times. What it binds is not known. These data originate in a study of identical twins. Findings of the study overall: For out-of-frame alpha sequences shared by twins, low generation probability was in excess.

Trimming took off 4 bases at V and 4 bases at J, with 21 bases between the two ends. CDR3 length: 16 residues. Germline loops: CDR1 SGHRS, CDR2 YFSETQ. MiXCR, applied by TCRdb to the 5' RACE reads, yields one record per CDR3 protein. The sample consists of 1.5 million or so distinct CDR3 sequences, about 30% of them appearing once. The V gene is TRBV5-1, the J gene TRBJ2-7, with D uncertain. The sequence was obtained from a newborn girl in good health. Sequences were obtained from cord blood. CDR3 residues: CASSRESYSVRYEQYF. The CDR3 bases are TGCGCCAGCAGCCGTGAGAGTTACTCGGTTCGGTACGAGCAGTACTTC.